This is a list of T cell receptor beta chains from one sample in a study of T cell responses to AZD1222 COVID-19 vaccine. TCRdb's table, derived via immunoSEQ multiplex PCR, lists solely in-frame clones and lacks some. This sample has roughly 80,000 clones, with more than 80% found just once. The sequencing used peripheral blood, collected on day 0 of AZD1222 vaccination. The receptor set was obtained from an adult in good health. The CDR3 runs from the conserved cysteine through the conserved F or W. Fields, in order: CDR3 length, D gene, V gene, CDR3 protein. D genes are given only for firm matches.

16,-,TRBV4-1,CASSQSTASGDTEAFF
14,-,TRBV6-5,CASSLAGRAGELFF
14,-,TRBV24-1,CATSLGTAPYQQFF
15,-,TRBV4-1,CASSQEPYRDTEAFF
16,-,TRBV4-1,CASSQAQGVLNYGYTF
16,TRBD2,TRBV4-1,CASSSPRGGGENEQFF
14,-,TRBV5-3,CARSLNLGEGEQFF
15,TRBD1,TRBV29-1,CSVPGPGGGVHGYTF
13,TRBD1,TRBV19,CASRRTGLNEQYF
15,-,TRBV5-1,CASSLESPADTEAFF
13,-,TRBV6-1,CASSEVYTDTQYF
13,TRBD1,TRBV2,CASRGTGNQPQHF
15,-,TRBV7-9,CASTVSPPGTYEQYF
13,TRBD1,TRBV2,CASSTIPGQSQHF
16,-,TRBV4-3,CASSQERSGGSYEQYF
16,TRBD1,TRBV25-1,CASRTPGQGRNSPLHF
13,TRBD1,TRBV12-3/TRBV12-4,CASRRTGDYGYTF
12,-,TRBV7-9,CASSSGVYGYTF
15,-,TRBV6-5,CASSYSRDSNQPQHF
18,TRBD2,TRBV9,CASSVDPNLAGGPYEQYF
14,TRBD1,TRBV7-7,CASSPPDRDTEAFF
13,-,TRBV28,CASTTNPPNEQFF
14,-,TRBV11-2,CASSTRTLGNTIYF
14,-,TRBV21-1,CASRVGMGGNEQFF
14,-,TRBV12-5,CASGKGSFLTGYTF
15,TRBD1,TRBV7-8,CASSPGRQGHREQYF
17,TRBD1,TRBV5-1,CASGLQKWTGFTNEQFF
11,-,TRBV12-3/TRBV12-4,CASSSREGYTF
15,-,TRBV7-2,CASSTQGGGNYGYTF
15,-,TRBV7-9,CASSLRELSSYEQYF
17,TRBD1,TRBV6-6,CASSRRGGTGASYEQYF
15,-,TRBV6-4,CASSDKGDCTDTQYF
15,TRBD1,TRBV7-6,CASSLRQGADSPLHF
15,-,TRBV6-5,CASRRGSQSNQPQHF
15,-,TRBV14,CASSHSEGRGTEAFF
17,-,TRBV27,CASSLLGYGTTNEKLFF
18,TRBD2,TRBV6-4,CASSDSGSGGFSTDTQYF
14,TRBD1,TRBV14,CASSRQGVKNGYTF
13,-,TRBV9,CASSVTVNTEAFF
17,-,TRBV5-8,CASSLRGSGGANTEAFF
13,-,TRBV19,CASGRGLGYEQYF
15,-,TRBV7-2,CASSLARGGGTEAFF
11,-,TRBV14,CASSQITEAFF
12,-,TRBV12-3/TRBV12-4,CASSLATGRAFF
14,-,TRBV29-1,CSVPRAFMGTEAFF
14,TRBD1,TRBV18,CASSADRMNTEAFF
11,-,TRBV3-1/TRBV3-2,CASSQAREAFF
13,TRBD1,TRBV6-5,CASSYATRTGTFF
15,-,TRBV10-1,CASTYPYRQNQPQHF
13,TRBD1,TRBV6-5,CASSYTGDHEQYF
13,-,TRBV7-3,CASSLVTSGELFF
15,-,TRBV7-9,CASSGNRVSNYGYTF
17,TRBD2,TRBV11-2,CASSLEVSGGPWETQYF